This is a list of T cell receptor beta chains from one sample in a study of breast tumors, draining lymph nodes, adjacent tissues. TCRdb re-called the multiplex PCR reads with MiXCR, one entry per CDR3 protein. Of about 230,000 distinct CDR3 sequences detected, about 30% appear once; the ten largest clones hold around 1.5%. The sequencing sample was made of axillary lymph node tissue. These TCRs come from a female donor with breast cancer. Some clones in this sample may be carry-over from other donors' samples. Each CDR3 is given with its conserved first and last residue. Rows give clone size only sometimes, using once, few, many, or a class for an expanded clone.

TRBV7-3,TRBJ2-1,.,CASSLDGTDNEQFF
TRBV7-8,TRBJ2-3,.,CASSLGPGGLGTDTQYF
TRBV27,TRBJ2-7,.,CASGYYEQYF
TRBV6-2/TRBV6-3,TRBJ2-7,many,CASSYGLAAYEQYF
TRBV20-1,TRBJ2-1,many,CSATSSGGGTYNEQFF
TRBV7-3,TRBJ2-2,many,CASSLRESTGELFF
TRBV20-1,TRBJ1-5,many,CSARGSGGGLNQPQHF
TRBV2,TRBJ2-1,.,CASRMGRSNEQFF
TRBV7-2,TRBJ2-5,.,CASSLEQQETQYF
TRBV7-9,TRBJ2-1,many,CASSLAASPLGGNEQFF
TRBV20-1,TRBJ1-2,many,CSVLGQGIGGYTF
TRBV4-2,TRBJ1-6,many,CASSQVWGIRDSPLHF
TRBV7-2,TRBJ2-1,many,CASSRLRDGPINEQFF
TRBV20-1,TRBJ2-7,many,CSARDRSSGKYEQYF
TRBV6-1,TRBJ2-7,many,CASSVKSYEQYF
TRBV29-1,TRBJ1-2,many,CSITLGVTNYGYTF
TRBV15,TRBJ2-1,many,CATSRRGGYEQFF
TRBV20-1,TRBJ2-1,many,CSARNPYLSLAEGYNEQFF
TRBV5-1,TRBJ2-5,many,CASSWGTGDEETQYF
TRBV7-9,TRBJ2-1,many,CASSLELAGGYEQFF